This T cell receptor beta chain derives from a study of shared clonotypes between healthy human individuals. At the level of the study: Each donor contributed plates that comprised three CD4 naive, three CD4 memory, two CD8 naive and one CD8 memory. General study results and limits: Against clonotypes common to all four donors, non-shared ones had lower generation probabilities.

Data came from immunoSEQ multiplex PCR; TCRdb stores just in-frame clones and leaves some out. The data contain over 850,000 clones, about 80% of them singletons. This clone has just one count. No antigen is known for it. J lost 1 base, V lost 1 base, and 6 bases had no gene match. Germline V gene lookup returns CDR1 SNHLY and CDR2 FYNNEI. The CDR3 spans 18 residues. The healthy adult donors were HIV-negative and reported no recent acute infections or vaccinations. Each sample came from a Caucasian adult donor living in Nashville, Tennessee. Sequenced: memory CD4+ T cells from PBMCs. Subset noted: CD45RA-negative fraction. This receptor was identified in a man between 18 and 29 years old in good health. Some clones in this sample may be carry-over from other donors' samples. The chain recombines TRBV2 with TRBJ2-5; 13 nucleotides line up with TRBD2. The CDR3 sequence: CASSEGLLAGGPQETQYF. The DNA of the CDR3 is TGTGCCAGCAGTGAAGGTCTACTAGCGGGAGGGCCCCAAGAGACCCAGTACTTC.